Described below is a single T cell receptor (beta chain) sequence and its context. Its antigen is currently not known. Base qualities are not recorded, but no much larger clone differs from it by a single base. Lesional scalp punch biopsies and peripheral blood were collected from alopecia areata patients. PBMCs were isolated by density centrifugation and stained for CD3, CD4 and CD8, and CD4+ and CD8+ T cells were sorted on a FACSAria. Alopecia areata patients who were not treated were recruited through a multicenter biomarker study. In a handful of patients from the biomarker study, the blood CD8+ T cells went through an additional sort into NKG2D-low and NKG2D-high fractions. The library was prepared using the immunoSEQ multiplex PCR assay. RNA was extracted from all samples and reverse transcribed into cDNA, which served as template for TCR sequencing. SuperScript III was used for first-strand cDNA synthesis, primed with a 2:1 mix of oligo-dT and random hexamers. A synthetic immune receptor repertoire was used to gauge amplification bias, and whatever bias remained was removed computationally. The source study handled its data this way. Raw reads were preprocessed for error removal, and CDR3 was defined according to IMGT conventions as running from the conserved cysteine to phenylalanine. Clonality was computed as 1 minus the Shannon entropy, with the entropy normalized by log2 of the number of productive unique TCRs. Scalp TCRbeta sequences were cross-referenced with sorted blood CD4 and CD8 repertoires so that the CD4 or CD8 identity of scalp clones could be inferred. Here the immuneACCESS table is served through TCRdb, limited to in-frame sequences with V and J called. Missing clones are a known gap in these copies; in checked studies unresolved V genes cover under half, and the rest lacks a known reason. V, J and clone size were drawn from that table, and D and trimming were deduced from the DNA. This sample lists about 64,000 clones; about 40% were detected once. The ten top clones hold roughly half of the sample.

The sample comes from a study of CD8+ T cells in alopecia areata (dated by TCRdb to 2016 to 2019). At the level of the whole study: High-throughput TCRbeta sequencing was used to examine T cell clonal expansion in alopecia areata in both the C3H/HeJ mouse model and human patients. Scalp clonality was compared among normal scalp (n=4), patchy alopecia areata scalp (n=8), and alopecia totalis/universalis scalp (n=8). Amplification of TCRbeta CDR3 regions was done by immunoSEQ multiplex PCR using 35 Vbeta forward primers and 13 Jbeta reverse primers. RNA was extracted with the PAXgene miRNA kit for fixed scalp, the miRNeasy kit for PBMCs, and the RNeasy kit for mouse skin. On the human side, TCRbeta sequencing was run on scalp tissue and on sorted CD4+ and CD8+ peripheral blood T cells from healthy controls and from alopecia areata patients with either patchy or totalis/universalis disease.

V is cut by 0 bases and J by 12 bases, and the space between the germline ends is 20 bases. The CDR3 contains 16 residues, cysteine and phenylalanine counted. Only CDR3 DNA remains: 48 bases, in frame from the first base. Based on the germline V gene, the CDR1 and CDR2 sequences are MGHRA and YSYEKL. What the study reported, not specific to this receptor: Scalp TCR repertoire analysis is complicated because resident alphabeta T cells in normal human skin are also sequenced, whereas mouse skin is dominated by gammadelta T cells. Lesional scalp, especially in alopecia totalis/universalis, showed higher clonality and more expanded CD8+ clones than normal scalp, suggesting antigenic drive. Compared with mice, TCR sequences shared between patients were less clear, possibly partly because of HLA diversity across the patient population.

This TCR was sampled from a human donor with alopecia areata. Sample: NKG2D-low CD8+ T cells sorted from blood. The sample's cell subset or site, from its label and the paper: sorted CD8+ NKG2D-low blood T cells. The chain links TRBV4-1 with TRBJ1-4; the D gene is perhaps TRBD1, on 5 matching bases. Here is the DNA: TGCGCCAGCAGCCAAGAGGGGTTCCGGGGGACCCCCGAACTGTTTTTT. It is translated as CASSQEGFRGTPELFF.